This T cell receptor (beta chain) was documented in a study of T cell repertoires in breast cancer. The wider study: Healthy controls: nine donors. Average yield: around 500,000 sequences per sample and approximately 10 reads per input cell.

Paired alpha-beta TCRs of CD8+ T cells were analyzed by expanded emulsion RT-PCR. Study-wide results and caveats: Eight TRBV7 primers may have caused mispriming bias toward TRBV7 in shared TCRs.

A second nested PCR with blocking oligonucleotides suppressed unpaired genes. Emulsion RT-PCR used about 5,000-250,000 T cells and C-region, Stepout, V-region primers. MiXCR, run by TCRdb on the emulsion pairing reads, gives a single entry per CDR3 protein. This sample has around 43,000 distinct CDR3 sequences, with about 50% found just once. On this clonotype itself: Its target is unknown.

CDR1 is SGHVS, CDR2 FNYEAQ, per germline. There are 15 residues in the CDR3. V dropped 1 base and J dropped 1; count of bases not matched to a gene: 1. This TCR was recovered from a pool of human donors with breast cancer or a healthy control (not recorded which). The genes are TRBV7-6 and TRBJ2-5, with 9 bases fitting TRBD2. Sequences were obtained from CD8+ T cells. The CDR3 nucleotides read TGTGCCAGCAGCTTAGGCGGGGGGGTCCAAGAGACCCAGTACTTC. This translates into CASSLGGGVQETQYF.